This is a list of T cell receptor beta chains from one sample in a study of response to subunit inactivated influenza vaccine. From the RT-PCR reads, TCRdb called clonotypes with MiXCR, one entry per CDR3 protein. The table records roughly 460,000 distinct CDR3 sequences, approximately 11% of them present only once. The sequencing used PBMCs from blood, collected 40 to 50 days after vaccination. These receptors came from a man between 50 and 59 years old who received an inactivated influenza vaccine. Each CDR3 is given with its conserved first and last residue.

j_gene	v_gene	CDR3aa
TRBJ2-1	TRBV29-1	CSVVSRWGHENNEQFF
TRBJ2-7	TRBV12-3/TRBV12-4	CASSSRAVYEQYF
TRBJ1-2	TRBV6-2/TRBV6-3	CASSYTGQRNYGYTF
TRBJ2-3	TRBV29-1	CSVDSQRGNTDTQYF
TRBJ2-5	TRBV5-6	CASSTTTGVETQYF
TRBJ2-3	TRBV29-1	CSGSFGGTSTDTQYF
TRBJ1-2	TRBV12-3/TRBV12-4	CASSFGTEFYGYTF
TRBJ2-7	TRBV5-6	CASSPGTTHEQYF
TRBJ2-7	TRBV9	CASSDGTDYEQYF
TRBJ2-3	TRBV20-1	CSAEIAGRTDTQYF
TRBJ2-5	TRBV7-9	CASSFPGGPTETQYF
TRBJ2-3	TRBV20-1	CSTLKQGDTDTQYF
TRBJ1-5	TRBV7-8	CASSLVPGNQPQHF
TRBJ2-3	TRBV9	CASSVGAGRDTQYF
TRBJ1-1	TRBV4-1	CASSHRTGLYTEAFF
TRBJ2-7	TRBV28	CARSGLAGADEQYF
TRBJ2-5	TRBV20-1	CSAIRLLDSVETQYF
TRBJ2-3	TRBV15	CATSRGRTGTKTADTQYF
TRBJ2-3	TRBV5-1	CASSLDAPGTDTQYF
TRBJ2-7	TRBV4-3	CASSLIRTGPHEQYF
TRBJ2-7	TRBV29-1	CSVTGTANEQYF
TRBJ2-5	TRBV29-1	CSVSSGETQYF
TRBJ2-5	TRBV6-1	CASSEGSRETQYF
TRBJ2-7	TRBV5-1	CASSHGQGNYEQYF
TRBJ2-2	TRBV7-2	CASSLAGKGELFF
TRBJ2-7	TRBV29-1	CSAHLLGTAHTEQYF
TRBJ1-1	TRBV29-1	CSAVTGLTEAFF
TRBJ2-7	TRBV11-2	CASSVAGNPYEQYF
TRBJ2-7	TRBV5-6	CASSLGTGGREQYF
TRBJ2-3	TRBV20-1	CSATPGTGVGTQYF
TRBJ2-1	TRBV20-1	CSAGQGAGYEQFF
TRBJ2-7	TRBV7-2	CATRTGGIYEQYF
TRBJ2-5	TRBV5-1	CASSRAFAGEETQYF
TRBJ1-2	TRBV16	CASSLGGWARSSGYTF
TRBJ1-2	TRBV12-3/TRBV12-4	CASSSSSPYGYTF
TRBJ2-5	TRBV12-3/TRBV12-4	CASSWVSRRDQETQYF
TRBJ2-1	TRBV18	CASSGTSGSASEQFF
TRBJ2-3	TRBV4-3	CASSHGIGTDTQYF
TRBJ1-5	TRBV7-8	CASARQGTGQPQHF
TRBJ2-2	TRBV11-2	CASSLRGLGELFF
TRBJ2-5	TRBV5-8	CASSLILVFGETQYF
TRBJ2-7	TRBV20-1	CSAQRTLSYEQYF
TRBJ1-2	TRBV29-1	CSVAGESYGYTF
TRBJ2-1	TRBV12-3/TRBV12-4	CASSLGGGVVDEQFF
TRBJ1-1	TRBV12-3/TRBV12-4	CASSRGGDAFF